A single sample gave rise to the 13 T cell receptor beta chains below, sequenced in a study of blood T cell repertoires in COVID-19. Repertoires were generated with immunoSEQ multiplex PCR, while TCRdb's copy carries only in-frame clones and drops some. The sample records tens of thousands of clones, 75% to 90% being singletons. The sequenced sample was peripheral blood. The receptors here all came from a man aged 50 to 60 with active or convalescent COVID-19.

This clone has a single count. The chain has TRBV1 and TRBJ1-1. TRBV1 is designated a pseudogene. CDR3 size: 13 residues. In nucleotides, the CDR3 is TGCACCAGCAGCCAGGAGACGAACACTGAAGCTTTCTTT. Translating gives CTSSQETNTEAFF.

This clone came up a few times. V gene TRBV9 combines with J gene TRBJ2-1; 10 positions agree with TRBD2. The germline gives CDR1 SGDLS, CDR2 YYNGEE. V shed 4 bases, J shed 9 bases, and the junction held 10 bases outside the gene matches. This CDR3 is built from 15 residues. The CDR3 spells CASSPEELAGAEQFF. The CDR3 nucleotides are TGTGCCAGCAGCCCAGAGGAGCTAGCGGGAGCTGAGCAGTTCTTC. The whole variable domain, filled in from reference TRBV9 and TRBJ2-1, reads DSGVTQTPKHLITATGQRVTLRCSPRSGDLSVYWYQQSLDQGLQFLIQYYNGEERAKGNILERFSAQQFPDLHSELNLSSLELGDSALYFCASSPEELAGAEQFFGPGTRLTVL.

The chain has TRBV29-1 and TRBJ1-2; maybe TRBD1 (6 bases). The V end was cut by 2 bases, the J end by 7 bases, with 11 bases between. The CDR3 sequence is 12 residues long. Per germline, CDR1 SQVTM and CDR2 ANQGSEA. The CDR3 coding sequence is TGCAGCGTTGAAATTGGGGGCCTTGGCTACACCTTC. Its translation is CSVEIGGLGYTF. The complete variable domain, with remaining parts taken from reference TRBV29-1 and TRBJ1-2, reads SAVISQKPSRDICQRGTSLTIQCQVDSQVTMMFWYRQQPGQSLTLIATANQGSEATYESGFVIDKFPISRPNLTFSTLTVSNMSPEDSSIYLCSVEIGGLGYTFGSGTRLTVV.

V and J are TRBV5-4 and TRBJ1-1; D ambiguous. CDR1 is SGHNT and CDR2 is YYREEE in the germline V gene (reference sequence). The CDR3 loop spans 13 amino acids. V was pared by 3 bases and J by 10 bases, with 16 bases between. The CDR3 protein is CASSSNRPGGAFF. In DNA, the CDR3 is TGTGCCAGCAGCTCAAACAGACCCGGAGGAGCTTTCTTT.

This rearrangement joins TRBV2 to TRBJ1-1; tentative D call: TRBD1 (6 bases). Germline CDR1 is SNHLY and CDR2 is FYNNEI. CDR3 size: 14 residues. Trimming removed 5 bases at V and 4 bases at J, with 14 bases between. The CDR3 spells CASSSQGPITEAFF. In DNA form, the CDR3 reads TGTGCCAGCAGTTCACAGGGCCCGATCACTGAAGCTTTCTTT.

The chain recombines TRBV9 with TRBJ1-4, with 8 bases lining up with TRBD1. Germline assignment: CDR1 SGDLS and CDR2 YYNGEE. V lost 2 bases, J lost 8 bases, and 5 bases stayed unmatched. CDR3 length equals 14 residues. Written as DNA, the CDR3 is TGTGCCAGCAGCGTTGGACAGGGTAGGGAAAAACTGTTTTTT. Protein sequence: CASSVGQGREKLFF.

This chain uses TRBV5-1 with TRBJ1-1, with D maybe TRBD1 (6 bases). Germline CDR1 reads SGHRS; CDR2 reads YFSETQ. Trimming stripped 0 bases from V and 1 base from J, with 16 bases between. The CDR3 has 17 amino acids. CDR3 region: CASSLDMGAATNTEAFF. For the CDR3, the DNA is TGCGCCAGCAGCTTGGATATGGGGGCAGCGACGAACACTGAAGCTTTCTTT.

This chain joins TRBV6-5 and TRBJ1-2; D remains ambiguous. Germline V gives CDR1 MNHEY, CDR2 SVGAGI. Trimming took off 2 bases at V and 5 bases at J, with 15 bases between the two ends. The length of the CDR3 is 15 residues. The CDR3 sequence: CASSYSASGKYGYTF. The CDR3 bases are TGTGCCAGCAGTTACAGTGCCTCAGGAAAATATGGCTACACCTTC.

This clone was seen once. The genes are TRBV29-1 and TRBJ2-3, with D perhaps matching TRBD2 (6 bases). Trimming shortened V by 1 base and J by 2 bases, and 25 bases separated the two germline ends. Germline values: CDR1 SQVTM, CDR2 ANQGSEA. The CDR3 totals 19 residues. The chain's CDR3 is CSVEVREVKGGAVTDTQYF. The CDR3 bases are TGCAGCGTTGAAGTCCGTGAGGTGAAAGGAGGGGCCGTCACAGATACGCAGTATTTT.

This clone was counted a single time. This chain links TRBV18 with TRBJ2-3; a possible D gene is TRBD2 (5 bases). The germline V and J ends were trimmed by 2 bases and 3 bases, with 15 bases remaining between them. Germline CDR1 and CDR2: KGHSH and LQKENI. The CDR3 has 16 amino acids. CDR3 sequence reads: CASSPAGQIRTDTQYF. DNA for the CDR3: TGTGCCAGCTCACCAGCGGGCCAAATTAGGACAGATACGCAGTATTTT.

The chain recombines TRBV28 with TRBJ2-1; 11 nucleotides align to TRBD1. The germline V gene has CDR1 MDHEN and CDR2 SYDVKM. The trim removed 6 bases at V and 8 bases at J, leaving 9 bases unmatched. The CDR3 is 15 residues long. The CDR3 is CASSHRTGGLYEQFF. The CDR3 DNA reads TGTGCCAGCAGCCACCGGACAGGGGGCTTGTATGAGCAGTTCTTC.

V and J are TRBV5-4 and TRBJ1-1; 8 bases fit TRBD1. J gave up 5 bases and V 4 bases, and 10 bases lay outside the gene matches. Germline V gene sequence: CDR1 SGHNT, CDR2 YYREEE (reference sequence). The CDR3 is 15 residues long. As DNA, the CDR3 is TGTGCCAGCAGCCCGAGACAGGGGACGGGAACTGAAGCTTTCTTT. This codes for CASSPRQGTGTEAFF.

The gene calls are TRBV2 and TRBJ2-7; TRBD1 matches 7 bases. The V segment lost 4 bases and the J segment 2 bases; nucleotides outside the gene matches: 8. The CDR3 sequence is 15 residues long. Per the germline V gene, CDR1 is SNHLY and CDR2 is FYNNEI. The CDR3 sequence: CASSGLEGAAYEQYF. The CDR3 nucleotides read TGTGCCAGCAGTGGCTTAGAGGGGGCGGCCTACGAGCAGTACTTC. The entire variable domain, with the rest obtained from reference TRBV2 and TRBJ2-7, is as follows: EPEVTQTPSHQVTQMGQEVILRCVPISNHLYFYWYRQILGQKVEFLVSFYNNEISEKSEIFDDQFSVERPDGSNFTLKIRSTKLEDSAMYFCASSGLEGAAYEQYFGPGTRLTVT.